Each of the 11 T cell receptor beta chains below was sequenced from the same sample in a study of cytomegalovirus exposure and HLA in healthy donors. The PCR contained 60 Vbeta and 13 Jbeta primers. Generated by immunoSEQ multiplex PCR, the TCRdb table keeps only in-frame clones and is missing some. The profile covers approximately 110,000 clones, with roughly two thirds appearing a single time and over 2% taken by the ten largest. Specimen: PBMCs. The receptor source for this set is a woman aged 25 to 45 in good health and CMV-seronegative.

V is TRBV27 and J is TRBJ1-1; D possibly corresponds to TRBD1 (5 bases). Between the trimmed V and J ends, which lost 2 bases and 0 bases, there was a span of 7 bases. This CDR3 spans 14 amino acids. Germline CDR1 is MNHEY and CDR2 is SMNVEV (reference sequence). This chain's CDR3 is CASSLDSMNTEAFF. The CDR3 region has the DNA TGTGCCAGCAGTTTAGACAGCATGAACACTGAAGCTTTCTTT.

A note on this clone: Other DNA variants within this sample encode the same CDR3. The chain is built from TRBV28 and TRBJ1-1; tentative D call: TRBD1 (5 bases). Germline V CDR1 and CDR2: MDHEN, SYDVKM. The CDR3 extends over 14 amino acids. V shed 5 bases and J shed 3 bases, with 13 bases lying between them. The CDR3 nucleotides are TGTGCCAGCAGTCTAACGGGGGGGGACACTGAAGCTTTCTTT. This sequence encodes CASSLTGGDTEAFF.

This chain connects TRBV9 to TRBJ1-1; a weak D match, TRBD1 (6 bases). The CDR3 contains 16 residues. Germline CDR1 is SGDLS and CDR2 is YYNGEE. V was trimmed by 0 bases and J by 1 base, leaving 13 bases between them. CDR3 loop: CASSVDIDRSNTEAFF. The CDR3 nucleotides are TGTGCCAGCAGCGTAGATATCGACAGGTCGAACACTGAAGCTTTCTTT.

The rearrangement links TRBV19 to TRBJ1-1; 10 bases are shared with TRBD1. The germline gives CDR1 LNHDA, CDR2 SQIVND (reference sequence). V lost 3 bases to trimming and J lost 4 bases; unmatched junction nucleotides: 5. This CDR3 has 15 residues. The CDR3 nucleotides read TGTGCCAGTAGTATCTGGACAGGGGGGAGCACTGAAGCTTTCTTT. Its translation is CASSIWTGGSTEAFF.

V usage is TRBV6-6 and J usage is TRBJ2-1, with 8 bases identical to TRBD2. The J segment lost 10 bases and the V segment lost 5 bases, leaving 10 bases of the junction unmatched. CDR3 length: 14 amino acids. Germline CDR1 MNHNY, CDR2 SVGAGI (reference sequence). This CDR3 is CASSPSEREWEQFF. In DNA, the CDR3 is TGTGCCAGCAGTCCGAGCGAGCGGGAGTGGGAGCAGTTCTTC.

A few counts support this clone. CDR3 amino acids: CASSELGLAGVVYEQYF. CDR3 sequence (DNA): TGTGCCAGCAGTGAACTCGGACTAGCGGGAGTAGTCTACGAGCAGTACTTC. The genes are TRBV6-1 and TRBJ2-7; 13 bases line up with TRBD2. J lost 3 bases, V lost 2 bases, and 7 bases had no gene match. The CDR3 loop spans 17 amino acids. From germline, CDR1 is MNHNS and CDR2 SASEGT.

Note on this clone: Its ends do not fully match the called genes, so a read error is possible. The genes are TRBV19 and TRBJ1-1; D not resolved. The germline V gene has CDR1 LNHDA and CDR2 SQIVND (reference sequence). The CDR3 covers 14 residues. The CDR3 loop is CASEWAGTNTEAFF. The CDR3 DNA is TGCGCCTCCGAGTGGGCAGGCACGAACACTGAAGCTTTCTTT.

CDR3 loop: CASLNSHNTQYF. The CDR3 nucleotides are TGTGCCAGCCTGAACAGCCACAATACGCAGTATTTT. The chain combines TRBV19 with TRBJ2-3; no clear D gene. V was cut by 9 bases and J by 7 bases, with 14 bases left in between. The CDR3 covers 12 residues. In germline, CDR1 is LNHDA, CDR2 SQIVND (reference sequence).

This chain joins TRBV30 and TRBJ1-2, with TRBD1 matching over 7 bases. Germline CDR1 is GTSNPN and CDR2 is SVGIG (reference sequence). J lost 4 bases, V lost 2 bases, and 4 bases had no gene match. The CDR3 is 13 amino acids. Written as DNA, the CDR3 is TGTGCCTGGAGTACGGGACAGCTCTATGGCTACACCTTC. It is translated as CAWSTGQLYGYTF. Looking up the rest from reference TRBV30 and TRBJ1-2 gives the full variable domain: SQTIHQWPATLVQPVGSPLSLECTVEGTSNPNLYWYRQAAGRGLQLLFYSVGIGQISSEVPQNLSASRPQDRQFILSSKKLLLSDSGFYLCAWSTGQLYGYTFGSGTRLTVV.

This chain uses TRBV2 with TRBJ1-4, with 7 bases matching TRBD1. Looked up from germline, CDR1 is SNHLY and CDR2 is FYNNEI. CDR3 length: 14 amino acids. V lost 7 bases, J lost 7 bases, and 9 bases stayed unmatched. The CDR3 DNA reads TGTGCCAGCAATCCGACAGGGACAAGTGAAAAACTGTTTTTT. Protein: CASNPTGTSEKLFF.

J is TRBJ2-3 and V is TRBV19; no reliable D call. There are 14 residues in the CDR3. Germline CDR1 reads LNHDA; CDR2 reads SQIVND (reference sequence). Trimming cost V 6 bases and J 0 bases, with 10 bases left between them. For the CDR3, the DNA is TGTGCCAGTAGAAAAATCGGGAGCACAGATACGCAGTATTTT. It encodes CASRKIGSTDTQYF.